The next 5 T cell receptor beta chains were all read from a single sample in a study of cytomegalovirus exposure and HLA in healthy donors (dated by TCRdb to about 2017). The library was made by the immunoSEQ multiplex PCR assay. For the multiplex PCR, a mixture combining 60 forward primers for TCR Vbeta segments and 13 reverse primers for TCR Jbeta segments was used. TCRdb holds this immuneACCESS table with in-frame rearrangements only. Some clones are missing; in checked studies, unresolved V genes explain under half, and the rest has no known cause. A total of approximately 200,000 clones appear in this sample, roughly 72% of them only once. The leading ten clones occupy approximately 2.1% of the sample. Sequenced sample: PBMCs. The receptor source for this set is a man aged 25-45 years in good health and CMV-seronegative.

This chain connects TRBV10-3 to TRBJ2-6; 8 bases fit TRBD2. Trimming took 10 bases from V and 2 from J; bases not matched to a gene: 7. Germline lookup yields CDR1 ENHRY and CDR2 SYGVKD. This CDR3 is built from 15 residues. CDR3 residues: CATSGGETGANVLTF. CDR3 sequence (DNA): TGTGCCACCTCGGGGGGGGAAACTGGGGCCAACGTCCTGACTTTC.

The chain links TRBV19 to TRBJ2-7; 8 bases fit TRBD1. The CDR3 contains 14 residues. CDR1 is LNHDA and CDR2 is SQIVND in the germline V gene (reference sequence). V was pared by 5 bases and J by 3 bases, with 6 bases of the junction left unmatched. The CDR3 bases are TGTGCCAGTAGTGTCCCCGGGACAGGCTACGAGCAGTACTTC. This encodes CASSVPGTGYEQYF.

This clone has just a few counts. The V and J genes are TRBV2 and TRBJ1-5; D gene ambiguous. This CDR3 is built from 13 residues. The V end lost 0 bases, the J end lost 6 bases, and 6 bases lay between the germline ends. Germline V gene data show CDR1 as SNHLY and CDR2 as FYNNEI. The CDR3 region is CASSEALSQPQHF. DNA for the CDR3: TGTGCCAGCAGTGAAGCGCTTAGTCAGCCCCAGCATTTT.

The J gene is TRBJ2-7, the V gene TRBV7-7, with a weak D call TRBD2 (6 bases). With 0 bases removed from V and 3 bases from J, the gap between germline ends came to 12 bases. The CDR3 totals 15 residues. Germline assignment: CDR1 SSHAT and CDR2 FNYEAQ (reference sequence). CDR3 in amino acids: CASSLADGSLYEQYF. Written as DNA, the CDR3 is TGTGCCAGCAGCTTAGCGGACGGGAGTCTCTACGAGCAGTACTTC.

The genes are TRBV5-6 and TRBJ2-7; 7 nucleotides align to TRBD2. The V and J ends lost 4 bases and 5 bases, in that order; junction bases with no gene match: 0. The CDR3 loop spans 11 amino acids. Germline values: CDR1 SGHDT, CDR2 YYEEEE. In DNA, the CDR3 is TGTGCCAGCAGCACTAGCGACGAGCAGTACTTC. It codes for CASSTSDEQYF. The full variable domain, rest sourced from reference TRBV5-6 and TRBJ2-7, is DAGVTQSPTHLIKTRGQQVTLRCSPKSGHDTVSWYQQALGQGPQFIFQYYEEEERQRGNFPDRFSGHQFPNYSSELNVNALLLGDSALYLCASSTSDEQYFGPGTRLTVT.